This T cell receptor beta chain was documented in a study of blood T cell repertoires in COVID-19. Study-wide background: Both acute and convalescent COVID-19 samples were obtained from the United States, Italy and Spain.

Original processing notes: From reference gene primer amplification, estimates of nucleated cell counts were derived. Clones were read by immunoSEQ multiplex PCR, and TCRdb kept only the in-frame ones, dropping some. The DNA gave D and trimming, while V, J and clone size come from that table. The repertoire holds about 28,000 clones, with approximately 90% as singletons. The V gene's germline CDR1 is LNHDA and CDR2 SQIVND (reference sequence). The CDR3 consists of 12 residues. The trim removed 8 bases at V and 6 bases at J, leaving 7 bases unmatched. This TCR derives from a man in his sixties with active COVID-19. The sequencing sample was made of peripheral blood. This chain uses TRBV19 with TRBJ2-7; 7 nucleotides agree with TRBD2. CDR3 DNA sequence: TGTGCCAGTGCGAACCTAGCGGCCGAGCAGTACTTC. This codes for CASANLAAEQYF.